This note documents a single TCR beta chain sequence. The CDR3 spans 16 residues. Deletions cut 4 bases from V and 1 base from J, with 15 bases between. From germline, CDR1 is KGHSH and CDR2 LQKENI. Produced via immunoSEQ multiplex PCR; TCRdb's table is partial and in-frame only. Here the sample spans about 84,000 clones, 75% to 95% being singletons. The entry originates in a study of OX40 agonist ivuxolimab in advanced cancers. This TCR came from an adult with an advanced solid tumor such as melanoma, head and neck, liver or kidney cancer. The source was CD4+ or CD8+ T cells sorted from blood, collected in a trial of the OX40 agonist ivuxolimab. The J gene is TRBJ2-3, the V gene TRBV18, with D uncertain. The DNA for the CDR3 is TGTGCCAGCTCACGGATCCATAGTAGTGGCACAGATACGCAGTATTTT. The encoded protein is CASSRIHSSGTDTQYF.